The subject of this entry is one T cell receptor (beta chain). Its antigen remains unidentified. CDR3 length equals 17 residues. Trimming cost V 5 bases and J 7 bases; bases outside gene matches: 9. The germline V gene encodes CDR1 PRHDT and CDR2 FYEKMQ (reference sequence). The data belong to a study of early T cells in non-severe SARS-CoV-2 infection. Study at large: Sequencing of bulk RNA from unsorted whole blood was done, without chain pairing. Overall study results and limits: Missing private and CD4 specificities, VDJdb matching favored anti-spike CD8 responses.

Attachment of unique molecular identifiers was made to individual cDNA molecules. TCRdb recomputed calls from the 5' RACE reads with MiXCR, one row per CDR3 protein. The sample has 50,000 to 80,000 distinct CDR3 sequences, more than 4% seen once. The TCR was taken from an adult who was a healthcare worker with PCR-confirmed SARS-CoV-2 infection or an uninfected control (not recorded which). The chain links TRBV13 to TRBJ1-6; TRBD1 matches 12 bases. The sample comprised whole blood. CDR3 sequence: CASSREGQGAINSPLHF. The DNA for the CDR3 is TGTGCCAGCAGCCGAGAGGGACAGGGGGCGATAAATTCACCCCTCCACTTT. The full variable domain, rest sourced from reference TRBV13 and TRBJ1-6, is AAGVIQSPRHLIKEKRETATLKCYPIPRHDTVYWYQQGPGQDPQFLISFYEKMQSDKGSIPDRFSAQQFSDYHSELNMSSLELGDSALYFCASSREGQGAINSPLHFGNGTRLTVT.